This T cell receptor (beta chain) appears in the sequencing data of a study of T cells of healthy individuals. This clonotype was seen a handful of times. Germline lookup yields CDR1 LGHNA and CDR2 YSLEER. The junction had 9 bases not matched to a gene; V was cut back by 4 bases and J by 6 bases. This CDR3 has 16 residues. TCRdb called the 5' RACE reads again in MiXCR, with one record for every CDR3 protein. The profile shows about 63,000 distinct CDR3 sequences, roughly 15% of them singletons. This chain joins TRBV4-3 and TRBJ1-4, with 9 bases identical to TRBD1. This clonotype originated in a human donor in good health. The CDR3 loop is CASSPDRGEVHEKLFF. As DNA, the CDR3 is TGCGCCAGCAGCCCAGACAGGGGGGAAGTTCATGAAAAACTGTTTTTT.